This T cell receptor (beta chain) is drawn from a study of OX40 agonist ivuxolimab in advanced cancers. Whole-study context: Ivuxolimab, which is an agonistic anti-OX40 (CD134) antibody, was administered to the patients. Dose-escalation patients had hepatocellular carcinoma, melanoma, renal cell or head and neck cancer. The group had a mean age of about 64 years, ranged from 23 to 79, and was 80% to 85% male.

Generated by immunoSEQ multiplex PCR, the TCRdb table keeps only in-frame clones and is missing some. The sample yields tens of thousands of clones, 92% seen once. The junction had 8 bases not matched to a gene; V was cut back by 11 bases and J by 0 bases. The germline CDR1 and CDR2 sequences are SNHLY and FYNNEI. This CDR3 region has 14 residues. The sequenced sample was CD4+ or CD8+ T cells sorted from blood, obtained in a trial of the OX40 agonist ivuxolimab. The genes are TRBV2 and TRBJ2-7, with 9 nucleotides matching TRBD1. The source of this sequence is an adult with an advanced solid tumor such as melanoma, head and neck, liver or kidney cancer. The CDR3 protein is CAGQTGGGSYEQYF. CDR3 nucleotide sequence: TGTGCCGGACAGACAGGGGGGGGCTCCTACGAGCAGTACTTC.